The subject of this entry is one TCR beta chain. This sample was taken from a study of CD8 T cell repertoires and HIV-1 epitope variants. Germline V lookup: CDR1 MNHEY, CDR2 SMNVEV (reference sequence). CDR3 length equals 16 residues. The J segment lost 5 bases and the V segment lost 4 bases, leaving 7 bases of the junction unmatched. TCRdb's copy holds only in-frame clones and misses some; the assay was immunoSEQ multiplex PCR. The sample lists 90,000 or so clones, roughly four fifths occurring once. The sequenced sample was uncultured baseline CD8+ T cells from peripheral blood mononuclear cells (PBMCs). V usage is TRBV27 and J usage is TRBJ2-5, with TRBD2 identical over 13 bases. This TCR was sampled from a male donor with HIV. CDR3 nucleotide sequence: TGTGCCAGCAGTTCAACTAGCGGGGGGGCCCGGGAGACCCAGTACTTC. This encodes CASSSTSGGARETQYF.